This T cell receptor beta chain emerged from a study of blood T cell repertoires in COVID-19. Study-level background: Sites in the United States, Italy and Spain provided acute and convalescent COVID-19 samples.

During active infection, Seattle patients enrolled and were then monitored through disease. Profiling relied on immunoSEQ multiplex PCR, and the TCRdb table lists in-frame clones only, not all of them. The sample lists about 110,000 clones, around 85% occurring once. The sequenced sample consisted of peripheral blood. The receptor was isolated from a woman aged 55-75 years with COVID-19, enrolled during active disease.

The CDR3: CSAHTGPAYEQYF. CDR3 bases: TGCAGCGCCCACACAGGCCCAGCCTACGAGCAGTACTTC. The chain is built from TRBV29-1 and TRBJ2-7; weak D call: TRBD1 (5 bases). CDR1 SQVTM and CDR2 ANQGSEA come from the germline V gene. Trimming cost V 7 bases and J 2 bases, with 15 bases left between them. This CDR3 is built from 13 residues.